This T cell receptor beta chain is from a study of post-analysis software for immune sequencing data. In this sample, this clonotype turned up a few times. Tagging with unique molecular identifiers was a feature of the TCR beta cDNA libraries. TCRdb called the PCR reads again in MiXCR, with one record for every CDR3 protein. The sample holds roughly 600,000 distinct CDR3 sequences, 40% to 50% seen once. Sequenced input: blood. The receptor's source is a girl aged 5 to 17 with multiple sclerosis.

In nucleotides, the CDR3 is TGTGCCAGCAGCCTCCTATCGGCAGGGAACGGTGAGCAGTACTTC. This gives the protein CASSLLSAGNGEQYF. V usage is TRBV3-1 and J usage is TRBJ2-7, with a tentative D call TRBD1 (5 bases). This CDR3 region has 15 residues. V was pared by 4 bases and J by 7 bases, with 20 bases between. The V gene's germline CDR1 is LGHDT and CDR2 YNNKEL (reference sequence).